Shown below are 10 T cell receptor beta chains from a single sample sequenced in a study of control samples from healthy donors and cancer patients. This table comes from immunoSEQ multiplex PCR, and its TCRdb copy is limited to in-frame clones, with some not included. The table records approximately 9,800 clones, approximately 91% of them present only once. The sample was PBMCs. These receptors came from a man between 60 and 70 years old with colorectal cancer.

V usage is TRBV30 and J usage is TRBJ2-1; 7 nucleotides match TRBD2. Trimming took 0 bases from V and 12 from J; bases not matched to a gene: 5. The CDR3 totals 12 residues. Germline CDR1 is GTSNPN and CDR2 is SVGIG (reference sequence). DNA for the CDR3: TGTGCCTGGAGTGTATCATCGGGGGGGCAGTTCTTC. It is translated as CAWSVSSGGQFF.

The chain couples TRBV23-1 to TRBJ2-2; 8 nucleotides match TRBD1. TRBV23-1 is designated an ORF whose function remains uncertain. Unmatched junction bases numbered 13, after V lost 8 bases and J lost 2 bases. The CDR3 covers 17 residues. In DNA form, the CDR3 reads TGCGCCAGCCCCCCTATGAGGGACAGGTTTAACACCGGGGAGCTGTTTTTT. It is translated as CASPPMRDRFNTGELFF.

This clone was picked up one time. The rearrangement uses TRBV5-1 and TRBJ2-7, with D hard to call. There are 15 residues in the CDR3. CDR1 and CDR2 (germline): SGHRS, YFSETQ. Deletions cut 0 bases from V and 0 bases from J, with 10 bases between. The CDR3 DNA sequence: TGCGCCAGCAGCTTGGTGGGGATGCCCTCCTACGAGCAGTACTTC. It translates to CASSLVGMPSYEQYF.

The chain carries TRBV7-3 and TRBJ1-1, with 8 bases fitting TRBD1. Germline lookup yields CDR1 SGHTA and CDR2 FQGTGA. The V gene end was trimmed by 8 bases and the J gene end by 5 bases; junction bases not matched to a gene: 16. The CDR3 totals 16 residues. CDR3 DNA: TGTGCCAGCCACTACTGCAGGGGGCGATTCATAACTGAAGCTTTCTTT. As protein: CASHYCRGRFITEAFF. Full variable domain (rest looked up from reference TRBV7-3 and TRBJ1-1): GAGVSQTPSNKVTEKGKYVELRCDPISGHTALYWYRQSLGQGPEFLIYFQGTGAADDSGLPNDRFFAVRPEGSVSTLKIQRTERGDSAVYLCASHYCRGRFITEAFFGQGTRLTVV.

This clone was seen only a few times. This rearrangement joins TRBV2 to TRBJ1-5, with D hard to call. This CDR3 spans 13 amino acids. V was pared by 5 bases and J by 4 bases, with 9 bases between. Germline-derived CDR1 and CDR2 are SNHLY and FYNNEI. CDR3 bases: TGTGCCAGCAGTTTGTGGGCGAATCAGCCCCAGCATTTT. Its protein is CASSLWANQPQHF.

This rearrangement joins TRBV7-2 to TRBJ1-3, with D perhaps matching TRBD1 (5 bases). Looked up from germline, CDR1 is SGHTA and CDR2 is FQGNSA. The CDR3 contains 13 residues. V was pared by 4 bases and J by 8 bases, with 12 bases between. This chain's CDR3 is CASSWERDDTIYF. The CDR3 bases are TGTGCCAGCAGCTGGGAACGGGACGACACCATATATTTT.

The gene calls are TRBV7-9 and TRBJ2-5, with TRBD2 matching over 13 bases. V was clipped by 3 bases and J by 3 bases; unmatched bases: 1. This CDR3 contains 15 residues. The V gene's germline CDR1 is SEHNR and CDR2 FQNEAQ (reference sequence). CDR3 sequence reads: CASSFGLAGEETQYF. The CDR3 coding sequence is TGTGCCAGCAGCTTCGGACTAGCGGGGGAAGAGACCCAGTACTTC.

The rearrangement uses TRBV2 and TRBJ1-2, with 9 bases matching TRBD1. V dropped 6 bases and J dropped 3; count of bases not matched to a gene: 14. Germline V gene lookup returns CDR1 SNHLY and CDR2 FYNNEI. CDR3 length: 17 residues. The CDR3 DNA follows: TGTGCCAGCAGCCCGGGACAGGGAATCCCTACTTACTATGGCTACACCTTC. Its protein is CASSPGQGIPTYYGYTF.

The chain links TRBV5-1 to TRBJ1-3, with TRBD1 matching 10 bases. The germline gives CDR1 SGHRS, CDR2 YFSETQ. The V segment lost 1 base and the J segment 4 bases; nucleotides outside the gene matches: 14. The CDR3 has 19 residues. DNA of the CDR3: TGCGCCAGCAGCTTGATAGAGAGACGACAGGGGGCGACAGGAAACACCATATATTTT. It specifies CASSLIERRQGATGNTIYF.

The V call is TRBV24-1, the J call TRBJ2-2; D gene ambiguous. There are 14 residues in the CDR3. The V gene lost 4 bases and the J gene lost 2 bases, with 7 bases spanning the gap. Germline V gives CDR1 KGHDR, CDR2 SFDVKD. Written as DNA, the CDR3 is TGTGCCACCAGTGACACACGAAACACCGGGGAGCTGTTTTTT. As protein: CATSDTRNTGELFF.